This paragraph reports one T cell receptor (beta chain). Its matching antigen is unknown. The sequenced template was cDNA made from the entire isolated RNA. The protocol was immunoSEQ multiplex PCR, while the TCRdb copy is restricted to in-frame clones and leaves out a portion. The repertoire includes a few hundred thousand clones, 15% to 20% of them detected once, and less than 0.09% sits in the top ten. These data originate in a study of beta chain features in type 1 diabetes. Turning to the study itself: Examination covered some 99,000,000 sorted cells spanning all samples. Study findings and constraints: In the patient group, naive, central memory and Treg TCRB repertoires seemed more alike than in the healthy donor group. Shortening of TCRB CDR3s, moderate but significant, appeared in all four CD4+ subsets of Type 1 diabetes patients. Cells carrying high TCR expression could end up over-represented when cDNA is sequenced.

Trimming took 0 bases from V and 1 from J, leaving 6 bases between them. Germline V lookup: CDR1 GTSNPN, CDR2 SVGIG (reference sequence). The CDR3 loop spans 13 amino acids. The chain couples TRBV30 to TRBJ1-1; D is unresolved. This TCR was sampled from a man between 25 and 39 years old with type 1 diabetes. The sequenced sample consisted of naive CD4+ T cells from blood. CDR3 residues: CAWSVRQNTEAFF. Here the CDR3 DNA reads TGTGCCTGGAGTGTACGACAGAACACTGAAGCTTTCTTT.